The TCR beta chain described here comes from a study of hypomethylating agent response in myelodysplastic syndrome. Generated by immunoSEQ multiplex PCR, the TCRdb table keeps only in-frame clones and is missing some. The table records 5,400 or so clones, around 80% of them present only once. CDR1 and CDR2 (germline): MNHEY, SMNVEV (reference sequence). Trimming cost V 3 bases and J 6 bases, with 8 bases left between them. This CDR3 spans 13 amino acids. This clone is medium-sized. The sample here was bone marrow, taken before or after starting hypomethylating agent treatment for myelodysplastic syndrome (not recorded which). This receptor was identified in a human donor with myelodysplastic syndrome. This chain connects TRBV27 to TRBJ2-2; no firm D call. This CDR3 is CASSFTSAGELFF. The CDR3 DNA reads TGTGCCAGCAGTTTTACCTCTGCCGGGGAGCTGTTTTTT.